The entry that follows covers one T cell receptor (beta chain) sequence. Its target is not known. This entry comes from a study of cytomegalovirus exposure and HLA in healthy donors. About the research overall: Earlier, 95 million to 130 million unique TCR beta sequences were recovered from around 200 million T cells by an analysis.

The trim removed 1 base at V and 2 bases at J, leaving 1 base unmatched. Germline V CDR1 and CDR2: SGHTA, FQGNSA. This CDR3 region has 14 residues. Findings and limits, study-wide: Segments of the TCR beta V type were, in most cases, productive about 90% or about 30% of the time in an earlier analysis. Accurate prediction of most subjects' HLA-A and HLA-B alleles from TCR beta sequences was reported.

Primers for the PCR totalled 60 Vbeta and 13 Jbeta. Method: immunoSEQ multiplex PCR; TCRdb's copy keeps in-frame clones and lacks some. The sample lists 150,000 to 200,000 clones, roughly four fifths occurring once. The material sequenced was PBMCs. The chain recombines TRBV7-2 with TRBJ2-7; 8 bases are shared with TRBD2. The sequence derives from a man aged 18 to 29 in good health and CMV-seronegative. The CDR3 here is CASSLGSGTYEQYF. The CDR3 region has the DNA TGTGCCAGCAGCTTAGGTAGCGGGACCTACGAGCAGTACTTC.